Sequencing of this T cell receptor beta chain was carried out in a study of blood T cell repertoires in COVID-19. As processed by the authors: Using reference gene primer amplification, nucleated cell counts were estimated. Method: immunoSEQ multiplex PCR; TCRdb's copy keeps in-frame clones and lacks some. V, J and clone size reflect that table, while D and trimming were determined from the DNA. The table records tens of thousands of clones, roughly 73% of them present only once. CDR1 is SQVTM, CDR2 ANQGSEA, per germline. The trim removed 3 bases at V and 9 bases at J, leaving 10 bases unmatched. This CDR3 is built from 15 residues.

Material: peripheral blood. The origin of this receptor is a man older than 75 with acute or convalescent COVID-19. The chain recombines TRBV29-1 with TRBJ2-1; TRBD2 aligns across 11 bases. The CDR3 region has the DNA TGCAGCGTTGAGGCCGGGACTAGCGGAAAAAGTGAGCAGTTCTTC. Amino acid sequence: CSVEAGTSGKSEQFF.